This entry lists 15 T cell receptor beta chains sequenced from one sample in a study of CXCR3-negative and CXCR3-positive naive CD8 T cells. No cognate antigen is known for these TCRs. Notes on the study in general: CXCR3-negative naive cells had less hydrophobic TRB CDR3s than did CXCR3-positive naive cells.

Libraries were UMI-labeled 5' RACE TRB cDNA. For each CDR3 protein, TCRdb gives one entry from its re-call of the 5' RACE reads, without DNA. Recorded here are over 100,000 distinct CDR3 sequences; the top ten clones represent approximately 0.4%. The sequencing input was naive CXCR3+ CD8+ T cells from blood. Subset given: CD45RO-CCR7+CD27+CD95- naive CD8+ T cells expressing CXCR3 (TNR3+). These receptors came from a human donor in good health. Some clones in this sample may be carry-over from other donors' samples.

This rearrangement joins TRBV27 to TRBJ2-1; there is no DNA to check the TCRdb D call of TRBD1. The CDR3 length is 16 residues. Per the germline V gene, CDR1 is MNHEY and CDR2 is SMNVEV (reference sequence). The CDR3 loop reads CASSPGVWGAYNEQFF.

This chain uses TRBV9 with TRBJ2-3. Germline CDR1 and CDR2: SGDLS and YYNGEE. The CDR3 is 13 amino acids. The CDR3: CASSVDVLDTQYF.

The rearrangement uses TRBV15 and TRBJ2-1; no DNA is available, so the TRBD1 call from TCRdb remains unchecked. The CDR3 consists of 16 residues. Germline values: CDR1 LNHNV, CDR2 YYDKDF (reference sequence). CDR3 region: CATSRERDSPYNEQFF. The complete variable domain, with remaining parts taken from reference TRBV15 and TRBJ2-1, reads DAMVIQNPRYQVTQFGKPVTLSCSQTLNHNVMYWYQQKSSQAPKLLFHYYDKDFNNEADTPDNFQSRRPNTSFCFLDIRSPGLGDTAMYLCATSRERDSPYNEQFFGPGTRLTVL.

V usage is TRBV7-3 and J usage is TRBJ2-1; TCRdb designates TRBD1, a call that cannot be tested without DNA. Germline V CDR1 and CDR2: SGHTA, FQGTGA. The CDR3 is made up of 15 amino acids. The chain's CDR3 is CASSGGQGPNNEQFF.

The chain recombines TRBV7-3 with TRBJ2-1; TCRdb picks TRBD1, but there is no DNA to check that call. There are 15 residues in the CDR3. Germline assignment: CDR1 SGHTA and CDR2 FQGTGA. This CDR3 reads CASSWGSGFDDEQFF.

The CDR3 loop is CASAIAGAFDEQYF. The chain couples TRBV7-9 to TRBJ2-7. CDR1 SEHNR and CDR2 FQNEAQ come from the germline V gene (reference sequence). The CDR3 loop spans 14 amino acids.

This chain connects TRBV20-1 to TRBJ2-3. The CDR3 extends over 13 amino acids. Germline V gene lookup returns CDR1 DFQATT and CDR2 SNEGSKA (reference sequence). CDR3 residues: CSARQSSTDTQYF.

The genes are TRBV7-9 and TRBJ2-1. Germline-derived CDR1 and CDR2 are SEHNR and FQNEAQ (reference sequence). This CDR3 spans 13 amino acids. The CDR3: CASSLALLEEQFF. The variable domain in full, completed from reference TRBV7-9 and TRBJ2-1, reads DTGVSQNPRHKITKRGQNVTFRCDPISEHNRLYWYRQTLGQGPEFLTYFQNEAQLEKSRLLSDRFSAERPKGSFSTLEIQRTEQGDSAMYLCASSLALLEEQFFGPGTRLTVL.

The rearrangement uses TRBV6-2 or TRBV6-3 and TRBJ2-7; the D call from TCRdb, TRBD1, cannot be confirmed without DNA. Germline lookup yields CDR1 MNHEY and CDR2 SVGEGT. CDR3 length: 18 residues. CDR3 loop: CASSTPRTGGPSSYEQYF.

J is TRBJ2-7 and V is TRBV28; TCRdb proposes TRBD2, but this gene call is untestable without DNA. The CDR3 loop spans 14 amino acids. Germline CDR1 is MDHEN and CDR2 is SYDVKM. The CDR3 protein is CASSIAGRPYEPYF.

CDR3: CASSEGFGAEAYEQYF. The chain employs TRBV2 and TRBJ2-7; TCRdb indicates TRBD1, and absent DNA this call remains unverified. Germline V CDR1 and CDR2: SNHLY, FYNNEI. The CDR3 contains 16 residues. Filled out from reference TRBV2 and TRBJ2-7, the complete variable domain reads EPEVTQTPSHQVTQMGQEVILRCVPISNHLYFYWYRQILGQKVEFLVSFYNNEISEKSEIFDDQFSVERPDGSNFTLKIRSTKLEDSAMYFCASSEGFGAEAYEQYFGPGTRLTVT.

The V and J genes are TRBV12-3 or TRBV12-4 and TRBJ1-1; absent DNA, TCRdb's TRBD1 call cannot be checked. The CDR3 is 17 amino acids. CDR3 amino acids: CASSLARRFGAPPEAFF.

The V and J genes are TRBV14 and TRBJ1-1; TCRdb picks TRBD1, but there is no DNA to check that call. This CDR3 region has 16 residues. Germline V gives CDR1 SGHDN, CDR2 FVKESK. The CDR3 here is CASSQVGDVRGTEAFF.

The chain combines TRBV29-1 with TRBJ2-2; TCRdb lists TRBD1, though no DNA is available to test this call. The germline gives CDR1 SQVTM, CDR2 ANQGSEA. The CDR3 is made up of 16 amino acids. CDR3 residues: CSVEDGYDRAAGELFF.

Here the CDR3 reads CASSLLAGGPQGETQYF. This chain uses TRBV28 with TRBJ2-5; TCRdb indicates TRBD2, and absent DNA this call remains unverified. There are 17 residues in the CDR3. Germline CDR1 is MDHEN and CDR2 is SYDVKM.